These 22 T cell receptor beta chains share one sample of origin, sequenced in a study of T cell repertoires in cytomegalovirus infection. TCRdb re-derived calls from the reads in MiXCR, one entry per CDR3 protein. Of roughly 800,000 distinct CDR3 sequences in the sample, about 28% are singletons; the top ten hold roughly 14%. The antigens these receptors bind are not known. Sequences were derived from cultured CD8+ T cells from PBMCs, sampled from culture after CMV antigen stimulation. These TCRs come from a human donor in good health (CMV status not recorded). Some clones in this sample may be carry-over from other donors' samples.

To note about this clonotype: One end of the junction varies from germline; a read error may be responsible. J is TRBJ1-1 and V is TRBV4-1; D uncertain. The CDR3 covers 14 residues. Germline assignment: CDR1 MGHRA and CDR2 YSYEKL. The CDR3 sequence: CASSQRSGNTEALF. The CDR3 nucleotides are TGCGCCAGCAGCCAACGGAGTGGGAACACTGAAGCTCTCTTT.

This clonotype was recorded once. This chain links TRBV7-3 with TRBJ2-1; TRBD2 is a possible D gene (7 bases). The germline V and J ends were trimmed by 4 bases and 3 bases, with 16 bases remaining between them. Per germline, CDR1 SGHTA and CDR2 FQGTGA. CDR3 length: 16 residues. In DNA form, the CDR3 reads TGTGCCAGCAGCTCGTTAGGGGGGGGGGACTACAATGAGCAGTTCTTC. This codes for CASSSLGGGDYNEQFF.

V is TRBV7-8 and J is TRBJ2-5, with D tentatively TRBD1 (6 bases). Germline CDR1 SGHVS, CDR2 FQNEAQ. The germline V and J ends were trimmed by 5 bases and 2 bases, with 15 bases remaining between them. The CDR3 contains 15 residues. The CDR3 protein is CASSPSDSKQETQYF. DNA of the CDR3: TGTGCCAGCAGCCCCTCGGACAGTAAACAAGAGACCCAGTACTTC.

This clonotype has only one observation. V gene TRBV6-1 combines with J gene TRBJ2-2, with TRBD1 matching 8 bases. V gave up 11 bases and J gave up 1 base; unmatched junction bases: 3. In germline, CDR1 is MNHNS, CDR2 SASEGT. CDR3 length equals 13 residues. The CDR3 DNA reads as TGTGCCTCGGGACAGGAGAACACCGGGGAGCTGTTTTTT. As protein: CASGQENTGELFF.

The chain employs TRBV27 and TRBJ1-2, with a tentative D call TRBD1 (5 bases). In germline, CDR1 is MNHEY, CDR2 SMNVEV (reference sequence). The CDR3 loop spans 13 amino acids. V was shortened by 1 base and J by 7 bases, with 10 bases between the two germline ends. The CDR3 region is CASSLWRGSGYTF. The CDR3 DNA reads as TGTGCCAGCAGTTTATGGAGGGGAAGTGGCTACACCTTC.

This chain's CDR3 is CSVEGGGGTQYF. The CDR3 DNA is TGCAGCGTTGAGGGCGGGGGTGGGACCCAGTACTTC. V and J are TRBV29-1 and TRBJ2-5, with TRBD2 matching 7 bases. After removal of 3 bases from V and 7 bases from J, the junction contained 5 bases not matched to a gene. Germline CDR1 is SQVTM and CDR2 is ANQGSEA. This CDR3 region has 12 residues.

The J gene is TRBJ1-1, the V gene TRBV4-3, with D unresolved. Germline V gene data show CDR1 as LGHNA and CDR2 as YSLEER. The CDR3 runs 13 residues. Trimming pared 4 bases from V and 4 bases from J, leaving 10 bases between. The CDR3 is CASSPPDGTEAFF. The DNA of the CDR3 is TGCGCCAGCAGCCCACCGGACGGCACTGAAGCTTTCTTT.

This clonotype was counted only a few times. This chain connects TRBV5-6 to TRBJ2-7, with D possibly matching TRBD1 (5 bases). With 5 bases removed from V and 2 bases from J, the gap between germline ends came to 14 bases. CDR1 is SGHDT, CDR2 YYEEEE, per germline. The CDR3 covers 14 residues. The CDR3 region is CASRNKGWAYEQYV. CDR3 DNA sequence: TGTGCCAGCAGAAATAAGGGGTGGGCCTACGAGCAGTACGTC.

This chain joins TRBV25-1 and TRBJ1-1; D remains unclear. Trimming removed 6 bases at V and 11 bases at J, with 13 bases between. CDR3 size: 11 residues. Germline values: CDR1 MGHDK, CDR2 SYGVNS. The CDR3 DNA reads as TGTGCCAGCAGGGTAGGCCAGGTGGCTTTCTTT. It encodes CASRVGQVAFF.

This rearrangement joins TRBV5-1 to TRBJ1-1, with D possibly TRBD1 on 5 matching bases. Trimming stripped 4 bases from V and 1 base from J, with 14 bases between. Per germline, CDR1 SGHRS and CDR2 YFSETQ. The CDR3 is made up of 15 amino acids. The CDR3 sequence: CASSEPGRGNTEAFF. The CDR3 nucleotides are TGCGCCAGCAGCGAACCGGGACGAGGGAACACTGAAGCTTTCTTT.

The chain couples TRBV20-1 to TRBJ2-2; a weak D match, TRBD1 (6 bases). Trimming cost V 4 bases and J 1 base, with 13 bases left between them. CDR1 is DFQATT, CDR2 SNEGSKA, per germline (reference sequence). The CDR3 spans 15 residues. CDR3 DNA sequence: TGCAGTGCTAAGAAGGACAGCGAGAACACCGGGGAGCTGTTTTTT. Translating gives CSAKKDSENTGELFF.

The chain employs TRBV12-3 or TRBV12-4 and TRBJ2-2, with 8 bases aligning to TRBD2. The CDR3 has 16 residues. J gave up 3 bases and V 6 bases, and 9 bases lay outside the gene matches. The CDR3 coding sequence is TGTGCCAGCAGCGTCGGGGGGGCGGCGGACACCGGGGAGCTGTTTTTT. As protein: CASSVGGAADTGELFF.

This clonotype was recorded a few times. The genes are TRBV7-9 and TRBJ2-4; 7 nucleotides align to TRBD1. Germline values: CDR1 SEHNR, CDR2 FQNEAQ (reference sequence). This CDR3 has 14 residues. Trimming took 4 bases from V and 7 from J; bases not matched to a gene: 7. CDR3 DNA: TGTGCCAGCAGCTCTGGGACAGTCCGGAACATTCAGTACTTC. Translation gives CASSSGTVRNIQYF.

This chain uses TRBV12-3 or TRBV12-4 with TRBJ2-7; TRBD2 matches 10 bases. The ends lost 7 bases at V and 3 bases at J; junction bases unmatched: 9. This CDR3 has 15 amino acids. The CDR3 loop reads CASTFSLAGFYEQYF. CDR3 nucleotide sequence: TGTGCCAGCACCTTCTCACTAGCGGGGTTCTACGAGCAGTACTTC.

This chain connects TRBV11-1 to TRBJ2-7; no clear D. CDR3 length: 13 amino acids. Per germline, CDR1 SGHAT and CDR2 FQDESV (reference sequence). The V gene lost 1 base and the J gene lost 3 bases, with 7 bases spanning the gap. The CDR3 DNA reads TGTGCCAGCAGCTTAGGGTGGCGCTACGAGCAGTACGTC. Translating it yields CASSLGWRYEQYV.

The chain recombines TRBV9 with TRBJ1-3; weak D call: TRBD1 (5 bases). V was pared by 4 bases and J by 4 bases, with 15 bases between. The CDR3 contains 15 residues. Germline V gene data show CDR1 as SGDLS and CDR2 as YYNGEE. CDR3 DNA: TGTGCCAGCAGCTCCGGCAGGGCTTCAGGAAACACCATATATTTT. Encoded protein: CASSSGRASGNTIYF. Full variable domain (outside the CDR3, taken from reference TRBV9 and TRBJ1-3): DSGVTQTPKHLITATGQRVTLRCSPRSGDLSVYWYQQSLDQGLQFLIQYYNGEERAKGNILERFSAQQFPDLHSELNLSSLELGDSALYFCASSSGRASGNTIYFGEGSWLTVV.

The genes are TRBV6-2 or TRBV6-3 and TRBJ1-5, with a tentative D call TRBD1 (6 bases). Trimming took 6 bases from V and 4 from J, leaving 16 bases between them. Germline V gene data show CDR1 as MNHEY and CDR2 as SVGEGT. There are 15 residues in the CDR3. CDR3 in amino acids: CASSYRVSKNQPQHF. The CDR3 DNA reads as TGTGCCAGCAGCTACAGGGTAAGCAAGAATCAGCCCCAGCATTTT.

This clonotype showed up just a few times. This rearrangement joins TRBV7-9 to TRBJ1-2, with D uncertain. The V end was cut by 1 base, the J end by 3 bases, with 15 bases between. CDR1 and CDR2 (germline): SEHNR, FQNEAQ (reference sequence). The CDR3 has 16 residues. CDR3 in DNA: TGTGCCAGCAGCTTAGAAAGGGATCGAAAAGACTATGGCTACACCTTC. Translation: CASSLERDRKDYGYTF. The full variable domain, in which reference TRBV7-9 and TRBJ1-2 provide the parts outside the CDR3, is DTGVSQNPRHKITKRGQNVTFRCDPISEHNRLYWYRQTLGQGPEFLTYFQNEAQLEKSRLLSDRFSAERPKGSFSTLEIQRTEQGDSAMYLCASSLERDRKDYGYTFGSGTRLTVV.

This clonotype was seen ten or more times. The chain recombines TRBV13 with TRBJ1-1; D ambiguous. Germline CDR1 and CDR2: PRHDT and FYEKMQ (reference sequence). V was clipped by 7 bases and J by 0 bases, with 15 bases between them. The CDR3 is 15 residues long. The CDR3 DNA reads TGTGCCAGCAACGTTCTCGCAGAGCTGAACACTGAAGCTTTCTTT. This gives the protein CASNVLAELNTEAFF.

Details on this clonotype: A clone one base away is much larger, so this may be a read error. The chain combines TRBV7-6 with TRBJ2-6; 7 nucleotides match TRBD2. Germline loops: CDR1 SGHVS, CDR2 FNYEAQ. This CDR3 comprises 19 residues. The CDR3 DNA sequence: TGTGCCAGCAGCTTAGTGTCAGGCAGGGACTACTCTGGGGCCAACGTCCAGACTTTC. Translation: CASSLVSGRDYSGANVQTF.

This clonotype was observed a handful of times. The chain carries TRBV4-3 and TRBJ1-2; possibly TRBD1 for D (6 bases). The CDR3 is made up of 15 amino acids. Germline V gene lookup returns CDR1 LGHNA and CDR2 YSLEER. Between the trimmed V and J ends, which lost 5 bases and 3 bases, there was a span of 16 bases. CDR3 amino acids: CASSLSGALHYGYTF. CDR3 DNA sequence: TGCGCCAGCAGCTTGTCGGGGGCACTGCACTATGGCTACACCTTC.

This clonotype was seen repeatedly, ten times or more. This chain joins TRBV7-2 and TRBJ2-1, with TRBD2 matching 13 bases. V lost 4 bases and J lost 8; bases outside the gene matches: 11. The CDR3 sequence is 17 residues long. Germline loops: CDR1 SGHTA, CDR2 FQGNSA. This chain's CDR3 is CASSSRLAGGLGDEQFF. The CDR3 nucleotides are TGTGCCAGCAGCTCCCGACTAGCGGGGGGCCTAGGTGATGAGCAGTTCTTC.